The rows below give T cell receptor beta chains drawn from one sample of a study of cytomegalovirus exposure and HLA in healthy donors. Assay: immunoSEQ multiplex PCR; the TCRdb copy retains only in-frame clones and omits some. This sample's table has over 100,000 clones. Sequenced: PBMCs. The receptor set was obtained from a woman aged 40 to 50 in good health and CMV-seropositive. Both conserved end residues are part of each CDR3. Each record gives: J gene, V gene, D gene, CDR3 protein, CDR3 DNA. The D gene is left open where the match is weak.

J: TRBJ1-2; V: TRBV5-5; D: NA; CDR3: CASSLGTETAYGYTF; DNA: TGTGCCAGCAGCTTGGGTACCGAGACAGCCTATGGCTACACCTTC
J: TRBJ2-1; V: TRBV11-2; D: NA; CDR3: CASSPGGDEQFF; DNA: TGTGCCAGCAGCCCAGGCGGGGATGAGCAGTTCTTC
J: TRBJ2-1; V: TRBV6-4; D: NA; CDR3: CASSDLGSGDEQFF; DNA: TGTGCCAGCAGTGACCTAGGCAGCGGAGATGAGCAGTTCTTC
J: TRBJ2-2; V: TRBV7-3; D: TRBD1; CDR3: CASSLQGAVGELFF; DNA: TGTGCCAGCAGCCTACAGGGGGCGGTCGGGGAGCTGTTTTTT
J: TRBJ2-5; V: TRBV5-4; D: NA; CDR3: CASSTLGLQETQYF; DNA: TGTGCCAGCAGCACGCTGGGACTCCAAGAGACCCAGTACTTC
J: TRBJ1-1; V: TRBV6-1; D: NA; CDR3: CASSEGGLGDTEAFF; DNA: TGTGCCAGCAGTGAAGGGGGCCTAGGGGACACTGAAGCTTTCTTT
J: TRBJ2-3; V: TRBV7-2; D: NA; CDR3: CASSRNSYTDTQYF; DNA: TGTGCCAGCAGCCGTAACTCATACACAGATACGCAGTATTTT
J: TRBJ2-7; V: TRBV18; D: TRBD1; CDR3: CASSLLDRAGEQYF; DNA: TGTGCCAGCTCACTCCTCGACAGGGCTGGCGAGCAGTACTTC
J: TRBJ1-1; V: TRBV25-1; D: NA; CDR3: CASSPPTGLNTEAFF; DNA: TGTGCCAGCAGTCCCCCTACAGGGCTGAACACTGAAGCTTTCTTT
J: TRBJ2-7; V: TRBV14; D: NA; CDR3: CASSQGRGAGRYYEQYF; DNA: TGTGCCAGCAGCCAAGGTAGGGGCGCGGGACGTTACTACGAGCAGTACTTC
J: TRBJ1-1; V: TRBV7-8; D: TRBD1; CDR3: CASSWGTGHTEAFF; DNA: TGTGCCAGCAGCTGGGGGACAGGGCACACTGAAGCTTTCTTT
J: TRBJ2-5; V: TRBV9; D: TRBD1; CDR3: CASSLSGTGQETQYF; DNA: TGTGCCAGCAGCCTTTCCGGGACAGGTCAAGAGACCCAGTACTTC
J: TRBJ2-1; V: TRBV2; D: NA; CDR3: CASSEAPEANEQFF; DNA: TGTGCCAGCAGTGAAGCGCCCGAGGCGAATGAGCAGTTCTTC
J: TRBJ2-1; V: TRBV10-3; D: NA; CDR3: CAISASASVHEQFF; DNA: TGTGCCATCAGTGCCTCGGCTAGCGTCCATGAGCAGTTCTTC
J: TRBJ2-1; V: TRBV5-1; D: NA; CDR3: CASSLAIFGEQFF; DNA: TGCGCCAGCAGCTTGGCCATTTTCGGGGAGCAGTTCTTC
J: TRBJ2-7; V: TRBV4-1; D: TRBD2; CDR3: CASSQGLAGGPTYEQYF; DNA: TGCGCCAGCAGCCAAGGACTAGCGGGAGGCCCAACCTACGAGCAGTACTTC
J: TRBJ2-7; V: TRBV6-6; D: TRBD1; CDR3: CASSPGQGRHEQYF; DNA: TGTGCCAGCAGTCCGGGACAGGGGCGCCACGAGCAGTACTTC
J: TRBJ1-5; V: TRBV28; D: TRBD1; CDR3: CASNPTGSRNQPQHF; DNA: TGTGCCAGCAACCCGACAGGGTCAAGGAATCAGCCCCAGCATTTT
J: TRBJ1-2; V: TRBV7-3; D: NA; CDR3: CASSLVGGGYTF; DNA: TGTGCCAGCAGCTTAGTTGGAGGCGGCTACACCTTC
J: TRBJ1-2; V: TRBV7-2; D: NA; CDR3: CASSPDLLGAKSNYGYTF; DNA: TGTGCCAGCAGCCCGGATCTCCTGGGGGCAAAGTCTAACTATGGCTACACCTTC
J: TRBJ1-4; V: TRBV5-1; D: NA; CDR3: CASSLLGSTNEKLFF; DNA: TGCGCCAGCAGCTTGCTCGGGTCAACTAATGAAAAACTGTTTTTT
J: TRBJ1-1; V: TRBV15; D: NA; CDR3: CATSRGDRQNTEAFF; DNA: TGTGCCACCAGCAGAGGAGACAGGCAGAACACTGAAGCTTTCTTT
J: TRBJ1-1; V: TRBV9; D: NA; CDR3: CASSVGGGFGEAFF; DNA: TGTGCCAGCAGCGTAGGGGGGGGCTTCGGTGAAGCTTTCTTT
J: TRBJ2-1; V: TRBV4-1; D: TRBD2; CDR3: CASSLGLALDEQFF; DNA: TGCGCCAGCAGCCTGGGACTAGCGTTGGATGAGCAGTTCTTC
J: TRBJ2-3; V: TRBV29-1; D: TRBD2; CDR3: CSVELALGREEPDTQYF; DNA: TGCAGCGTTGAATTAGCCTTAGGGCGGGAGGAACCAGATACGCAGTATTTT
J: TRBJ2-7; V: TRBV7-9; D: TRBD2; CDR3: CASSLAGGYEQYF; DNA: TGTGCCAGCAGCTTAGCGGGAGGGTACGAGCAGTACTTC
J: TRBJ1-4; V: TRBV28; D: NA; CDR3: CASSSREGANEKLFF; DNA: TGTGCCAGCAGTTCCAGGGAGGGGGCTAATGAAAAACTGTTTTTT
J: TRBJ2-5; V: TRBV27; D: NA; CDR3: CASGGLQRIETQYF; DNA: TGTGCCAGCGGGGGACTCCAAAGGATAGAGACCCAGTACTTC
J: TRBJ2-2; V: TRBV30; D: NA; CDR3: CAWRSTGTNTGELFF; DNA: TGTGCCTGGAGGTCAACAGGTACGAACACCGGGGAGCTGTTTTTT
J: TRBJ2-5; V: TRBV28; D: NA; CDR3: CAVRGAEYQETQYF; DNA: TGTGCCGTACGGGGGGCGGAGTACCAAGAGACCCAGTACTTC
J: TRBJ2-2; V: TRBV11-3; D: NA; CDR3: CASSRSGVDTGELFF; DNA: TGTGCCAGCAGCCGCAGCGGTGTGGACACCGGGGAGCTGTTTTTT
J: TRBJ2-7; V: TRBV7-9; D: TRBD1; CDR3: CASSLTTGARPYEQYF; DNA: TGTGCCAGCAGCCTTACGACAGGGGCGCGTCCCTACGAGCAGTACTTC
J: TRBJ2-5; V: TRBV5-1; D: NA; CDR3: CASSYFRVPRETQYF; DNA: TGCGCCAGCAGCTATTTCAGGGTACCCCGAGAGACCCAGTACTTC
J: TRBJ1-5; V: TRBV27; D: NA; CDR3: CASNPGGNQPQHF; DNA: TGTGCCAGCAATCCCGGGGGCAATCAGCCCCAGCATTTT
J: TRBJ2-7; V: TRBV10-3; D: TRBD1; CDR3: CAIADRAGEQYF; DNA: TGTGCCATCGCGGACAGGGCGGGGGAGCAGTACTTC
J: TRBJ1-1; V: TRBV7-9; D: TRBD1; CDR3: CASRRTGQTTEAFF; DNA: TGTGCCAGCCGAAGGACAGGGCAGACCACTGAAGCTTTCTTT
J: TRBJ2-5; V: TRBV5-1; D: NA; CDR3: CASSLVASQETQYF; DNA: TGCGCCAGCAGCTTGGTGGCTAGTCAAGAGACCCAGTACTTC
J: TRBJ1-1; V: TRBV28; D: TRBD1; CDR3: CASSPQGVGTEAFF; DNA: TGTGCCAGCAGTCCACAGGGGGTGGGCACTGAAGCTTTCTTT
J: TRBJ1-3; V: TRBV12-5; D: NA; CDR3: CASAIGQGSGNTIYF; DNA: TGTGCTAGTGCCATCGGGCAGGGCTCTGGAAACACCATATATTTT
J: TRBJ2-3; V: TRBV5-1; D: TRBD1; CDR3: CASSPQTGGTDTQYF; DNA: TGCGCCAGCAGCCCACAAACAGGGGGAACAGATACGCAGTATTTT
J: TRBJ1-5; V: TRBV6-6; D: TRBD1; CDR3: CASKGAHQPQHF; DNA: TGTGCCAGCAAGGGGGCCCATCAGCCCCAGCATTTT
J: TRBJ2-7; V: TRBV5-1; D: NA; CDR3: CASSFWGERDEQYF; DNA: TGCGCCAGCAGCTTTTGGGGGGAAAGGGACGAGCAGTACTTC
J: TRBJ2-3; V: TRBV7-2; D: NA; CDR3: CASSRGARARGADTQYF; DNA: TGTGCCAGCAGCCGCGGGGCGAGAGCGCGAGGGGCAGATACGCAGTATTTT
J: TRBJ2-1; V: TRBV28; D: NA; CDR3: CASGNSDYNEQFF; DNA: TGTGCCAGCGGTAATAGCGACTACAATGAGCAGTTCTTC
J: TRBJ1-2; V: TRBV5-4; D: NA; CDR3: CASRSRWTRGYTF; DNA: TGTGCCAGCAGGTCGAGGTGGACTCGAGGCTACACCTTC
J: TRBJ2-3; V: TRBV7-2; D: TRBD1; CDR3: CASSLGRQGGLTDTQYF; DNA: TGTGCCAGCAGCTTAGGTCGACAGGGTGGATTGACAGATACGCAGTATTTT
J: TRBJ2-7; V: TRBV28; D: TRBD1; CDR3: CASRPTGALSREQYF; DNA: TGTGCCAGCAGACCTACAGGGGCCCTTAGCCGCGAGCAGTACTTC
J: TRBJ2-5; V: TRBV28; D: NA; CDR3: CASSSLRRAKETQYF; DNA: TGTGCCAGCAGTTCCCTACGGCGGGCAAAAGAGACCCAGTACTTC
J: TRBJ2-6; V: TRBV2; D: NA; CDR3: CASSESHSGANVLTF; DNA: TGTGCCAGCAGTGAATCCCACTCTGGGGCCAACGTCCTGACTTTC
J: TRBJ2-7; V: TRBV27; D: NA; CDR3: CASSFVGQSYEQYF; DNA: TGTGCCAGCAGTTTTGTTGGACAATCCTACGAGCAGTACTTC
J: TRBJ2-7; V: TRBV6-4; D: TRBD2; CDR3: CASSVLAGGNEQYF; DNA: TGTGCCAGCAGTGTCCTAGCGGGAGGGAACGAGCAGTACTTC
J: TRBJ2-2; V: TRBV18; D: TRBD2; CDR3: CASSLSGLAGANTGELFF; DNA: TGTGCCAGCTCACTCTCGGGACTAGCGGGCGCGAACACCGGGGAGCTGTTTTTT
J: TRBJ2-3; V: TRBV11-3; D: NA; CDR3: CASSLDHGDTQYF; DNA: TGTGCCAGCAGCTTAGATCACGGGGATACGCAGTATTTT
J: TRBJ1-1; V: TRBV19; D: NA; CDR3: CASSASLDWNTEAFF; DNA: TGTGCCAGTAGTGCTTCCTTAGATTGGAACACTGAAGCTTTCTTT
J: TRBJ1-4; V: TRBV7-9; D: TRBD1; CDR3: CASSLPPGQGTANEKLFF; DNA: TGTGCCAGCAGCTTACCTCCGGGACAGGGAACAGCTAATGAAAAACTGTTTTTT
J: TRBJ2-1; V: TRBV9; D: NA; CDR3: CASSASMPAGEQFF; DNA: TGTGCCAGCAGCGCTAGTATGCCGGCCGGTGAGCAGTTCTTC
J: TRBJ1-1; V: TRBV30; D: NA; CDR3: CAWRGDQNTEAFF; DNA: TGTGCCTGGAGGGGAGATCAGAACACTGAAGCTTTCTTT